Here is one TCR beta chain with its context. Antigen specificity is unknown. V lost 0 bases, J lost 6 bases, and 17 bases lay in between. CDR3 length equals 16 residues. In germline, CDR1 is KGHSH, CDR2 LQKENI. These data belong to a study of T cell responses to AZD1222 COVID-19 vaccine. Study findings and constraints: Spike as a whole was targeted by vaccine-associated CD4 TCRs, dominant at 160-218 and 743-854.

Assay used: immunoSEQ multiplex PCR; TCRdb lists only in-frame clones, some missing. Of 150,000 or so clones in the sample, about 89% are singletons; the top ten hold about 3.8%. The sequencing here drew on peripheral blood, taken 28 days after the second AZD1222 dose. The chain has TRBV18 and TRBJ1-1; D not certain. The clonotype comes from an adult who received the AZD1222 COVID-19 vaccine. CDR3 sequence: CASSPPSQRGFPEAFF. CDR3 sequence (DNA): TGTGCCAGCTCACCACCGAGTCAGAGAGGGTTCCCTGAAGCTTTCTTT.